Below are 21 T cell receptor beta chains sequenced from a single sample in a study of technical replicates of blood from a few donors. Measured with immunoSEQ multiplex PCR; TCRdb has only the in-frame clones, and not every one. The data show more than 90,000 clones, roughly 96% seen once. What was sequenced was T cells isolated from PBMCs. The receptors derive from a human donor in good health.

The CDR3 region has the DNA TGTGCCATACAGGTCTCTTGGACAGGGGGCTACGAGCAGTACTTC. This translates into CAIQVSWTGGYEQYF. The genes are TRBV2 and TRBJ2-7; 10 nucleotides agree with TRBD1. The CDR3 length is 15 residues. CDR1 SNHLY and CDR2 FYNNEI come from the germline V gene. V shed 10 bases and J 3 bases; nucleotides not matched to a gene: 12.

The chain employs TRBV27 and TRBJ1-1, with TRBD1 identical over 12 bases. Looked up from germline, CDR1 is MNHEY and CDR2 is SMNVEV (reference sequence). The ends lost 5 bases at V and 6 bases at J; junction bases unmatched: 10. The length of the CDR3 is 16 residues. The CDR3 DNA sequence: TGTGCCAGCAGTCCCGTTATACGGGACAGGGGGCCTGAAGCTTTCTTT. This gives the protein CASSPVIRDRGPEAFF.

V is TRBV30 and J is TRBJ2-7; TRBD1 might be the D (7 bases). V lost 1 base and J 4 bases, leaving 14 bases between the germline ends. Germline V gene sequence: CDR1 GTSNPN, CDR2 SVGIG (reference sequence). The CDR3 totals 14 residues. The CDR3 reads CAWSGQGGVYEQYF. CDR3 DNA: TGTGCCTGGAGTGGGCAGGGGGGAGTATACGAGCAGTACTTC.

The chain links TRBV6-1 to TRBJ2-3; 13 nucleotides align to TRBD2. Germline-derived CDR1 and CDR2 are MNHNS and SASEGT. J was trimmed by 2 bases and V by 4 bases; bases with no gene match: 12. The CDR3 has 19 residues. The CDR3 sequence: CASSGEGLLAGGPTDTQYF. CDR3 coding DNA: TGTGCCAGCAGTGGAGAGGGCCTACTAGCGGGAGGGCCCACAGATACGCAGTATTTT.

V usage is TRBV6-6 and J usage is TRBJ1-2; tentative D call: TRBD1 (5 bases). The CDR3 covers 14 residues. With 11 bases removed from V and 2 bases from J, the gap between germline ends came to 18 bases. The germline CDR1 and CDR2 sequences are MNHNY and SVGAGI (reference sequence). Here the CDR3 DNA reads TGTGCCGGCACGGGGACGGGAGGGAACTATGGCTACACCTTC. This gives the protein CAGTGTGGNYGYTF.

The CDR3 loop is CASSGGGLYNEQFF. The CDR3 DNA is TGCGCCAGCAGTGGGGGGGGCCTCTACAATGAGCAGTTCTTC. The V call is TRBV10-2, the J call TRBJ2-1, with a tentative D call TRBD2 (7 bases). Germline assignment: CDR1 WSHSY and CDR2 SAAADI. The CDR3 has 14 amino acids. The V gene lost 4 bases and the J gene lost 3 bases, with 10 bases spanning the gap.

The chain uses TRBV15 and TRBJ2-2; D is perhaps TRBD2 (6 bases). Trimming took off 1 base at V and 6 bases at J, with 12 bases between the two ends. The germline V gene encodes CDR1 LNHNV and CDR2 YYDKDF (reference sequence). The CDR3 spans 15 residues. CDR3 protein: CATSRVSSGAGELFF. The CDR3 DNA reads as TGTGCCACCAGCAGAGTATCGTCGGGGGCCGGGGAGCTGTTTTTT.

This chain's CDR3 is CASSLTHGGSIEGTDTQYF. The CDR3 bases are TGTGCCAGCAGCTTAACGCATGGCGGGAGTATTGAGGGCACAGATACGCAGTATTTT. The rearrangement links TRBV7-3 to TRBJ2-3, with TRBD2 matching over 7 bases. Germline-derived CDR1 and CDR2 are SGHTA and FQGTGA. The V segment lost 0 bases and the J segment 1 base; nucleotides outside the gene matches: 13. This CDR3 contains 19 residues.

The chain joins TRBV15 to TRBJ2-2; no clear D. The CDR3 sequence is 14 residues long. Germline values: CDR1 LNHNV, CDR2 YYDKDF (reference sequence). Trimming took 4 bases from V and 5 from J, leaving 11 bases between them. CDR3 coding DNA: TGTGCCACCAGCAAAGATAAGGAGACCGGGGAGCTGTTTTTT. Amino acids: CATSKDKETGELFF.

In its sample, this clone was seen once. This chain connects TRBV7-9 to TRBJ2-7, with a weak D call TRBD2 (5 bases). Trimming stripped 4 bases from V and 0 bases from J, with 13 bases between. CDR1 SEHNR and CDR2 FQNEAQ come from the germline V gene (reference sequence). This CDR3 region has 15 residues. CDR3 region: CASSWGREASYEQYF. CDR3 in DNA: TGTGCCAGCAGCTGGGGTCGGGAAGCCTCCTACGAGCAGTACTTC.

The chain is built from TRBV6-5 and TRBJ2-3; 12 bases are a match to TRBD2. This CDR3 has 16 residues. The germline CDR1 and CDR2 sequences are MNHEY and SVGAGI. V was clipped by 4 bases and J by 2 bases; unmatched bases: 4. The CDR3 region is CASSLGLAGPTDTQYF. In DNA, the CDR3 is TGTGCCAGCAGTTTGGGACTAGCGGGCCCCACAGATACGCAGTATTTT.

The genes are TRBV29-1 and TRBJ2-7; tentatively, D is TRBD2 (6 bases). CDR3 size: 11 residues. Germline V lookup: CDR1 SQVTM, CDR2 ANQGSEA. CDR3: CSGGFGIEQYF. CDR3 in DNA: TGCAGTGGGGGGTTTGGGATCGAGCAGTACTTC.

This chain connects TRBV7-8 to TRBJ2-1; D possibly corresponds to TRBD2 (6 bases). V shed 5 bases and J shed 7 bases, with 15 bases lying between them. The CDR3 totals 14 residues. The germline V gene encodes CDR1 SGHVS and CDR2 FQNEAQ. The CDR3 DNA is TGTGCCAGCAGCACCCCCGGACTATTGAATGAGCAGTTCTTC. Its translation: CASSTPGLLNEQFF.

This clone was counted between two and nine times. This chain connects TRBV4-3 to TRBJ1-1, with a possible D match to TRBD1 (5 bases). The length of the CDR3 is 17 residues. Trimming shortened V by 3 bases and J by 1 base, and 18 bases separated the two germline ends. Germline V CDR1 and CDR2: LGHNA, YSLEER. This chain's CDR3 is CASSQGPLTAKNTEAFF. Written as DNA, the CDR3 is TGCGCCAGCAGCCAGGGGCCATTGACAGCAAAGAACACTGAAGCTTTCTTT.

The chain carries TRBV6-5 and TRBJ1-2; D is possibly TRBD1 (6 bases). V lost 6 bases to trimming and J lost 5 bases, with 10 bases between them. The CDR3 is made up of 12 amino acids. Looked up from germline, CDR1 is MNHEY and CDR2 is SVGAGI. DNA for the CDR3: TGTGCCAGCAGCCCAGGACAGTATGGCTACACCTTC. It yields the protein CASSPGQYGYTF.

The chain recombines TRBV10-3 with TRBJ2-7, with D maybe TRBD1 (5 bases). The ends were cut back, 3 bases at V and 1 base at J, with 7 bases in the middle. This CDR3 contains 13 residues. The germline V gene has CDR1 ENHRY and CDR2 SYGVKD. CDR3 loop: CAISERGSYEQYF. Written as DNA, the CDR3 is TGTGCCATCAGTGAAAGGGGTTCCTACGAGCAGTACTTC.

The rearrangement uses TRBV5-4 and TRBJ1-3; a possible D gene is TRBD1 (6 bases). Germline CDR1 is SGHNT and CDR2 is YYREEE (reference sequence). Between the trimmed V and J ends, which lost 2 bases and 0 bases, there was a span of 6 bases. CDR3 length equals 14 residues. The CDR3 here is CASSLQGSGNTIYF. CDR3 DNA: TGTGCCAGCAGCTTACAGGGCTCTGGAAACACCATATATTTT.

This clone was seen just once. This rearrangement joins TRBV5-4 to TRBJ1-2; a weak D match, TRBD1 (6 bases). The CDR3 has 13 residues. In germline, CDR1 is SGHNT, CDR2 YYREEE (reference sequence). The V and J ends lost 1 base and 6 bases respectively, with 10 bases between them. The CDR3 nucleotides are TGTGCCAGCAGCTTGCGCAGGGGTGATGGCTACACCTTC. This sequence encodes CASSLRRGDGYTF. The whole variable domain, filled in from reference TRBV5-4 and TRBJ1-2, reads ETGVTQSPTHLIKTRGQQVTLRCSSQSGHNTVSWYQQALGQGPQFIFQYYREEENGRGNFPPRFSGLQFPNYSSELNVNALELDDSALYLCASSLRRGDGYTFGSGTRLTVV.

The chain employs TRBV18 and TRBJ2-1; D possibly corresponds to TRBD2 (6 bases). The CDR3 spans 13 residues. Per germline, CDR1 KGHSH and CDR2 LQKENI. V lost 2 bases to trimming and J lost 8 bases, with 10 bases between them. The CDR3 reads CASSPRLGDEQFF. In DNA form, the CDR3 reads TGTGCCAGCTCACCAAGACTAGGCGATGAGCAGTTCTTC.

This clone came up once. V is TRBV2 and J is TRBJ2-3; D not resolved. V was trimmed by 5 bases and J by 0 bases, leaving 12 bases between them. In germline, CDR1 is SNHLY, CDR2 FYNNEI. This CDR3 contains 15 residues. In DNA, the CDR3 is TGTGCCAGCAGTCTCCTAGAGGCAAGCACAGATACGCAGTATTTT. It specifies CASSLLEASTDTQYF.

The chain combines TRBV4-2 with TRBJ2-5; 9 bases match TRBD1. Trimming took 5 bases from V and 2 from J; bases not matched to a gene: 9. Germline V gene lookup returns CDR1 LGHNA and CDR2 YNFKEQ. This CDR3 is 16 amino acids long. The DNA for the CDR3 is TGTGCCAGCAGCTCGAACAGGGGGCGCGCTCAAGAGACCCAGTACTTC. Amino acid sequence: CASSSNRGRAQETQYF.